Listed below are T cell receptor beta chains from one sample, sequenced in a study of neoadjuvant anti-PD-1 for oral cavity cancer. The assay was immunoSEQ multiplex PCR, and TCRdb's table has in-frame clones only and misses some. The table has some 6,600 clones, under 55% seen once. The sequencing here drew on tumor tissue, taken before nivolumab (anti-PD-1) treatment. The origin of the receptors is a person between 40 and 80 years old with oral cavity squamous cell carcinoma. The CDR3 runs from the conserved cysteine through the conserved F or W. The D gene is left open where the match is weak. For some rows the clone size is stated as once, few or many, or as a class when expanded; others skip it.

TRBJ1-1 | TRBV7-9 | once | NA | CASSLEGRGEAFF | TGTGCCAGCAGCTTAGAGGGGCGGGGTGAAGCTTTCTTT
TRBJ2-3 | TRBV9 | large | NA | CASSVLADTDTQYF | TGTGCCAGCAGCGTGCTAGCTGACACAGATACGCAGTATTTT
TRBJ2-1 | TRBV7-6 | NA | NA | CASSLAGSGVYNEQFF | TGTGCCAGCAGCTTAGCAGGGTCAGGGGTTTACAATGAGCAGTTCTTC
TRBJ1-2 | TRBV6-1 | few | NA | CASSGSGYGYTF | TGTGCCAGCAGTGGTTCCGGGTACGGCTACACCTTC
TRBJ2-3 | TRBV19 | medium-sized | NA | CASSNLGSGRYTDTQYF | TGTGCCAGTAGTAACTTGGGTAGCGGCCGATACACAGATACGCAGTATTTT
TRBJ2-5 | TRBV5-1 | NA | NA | CASRPMGYETQYF | TGCGCCAGCAGGCCAATGGGGTATGAGACCCAGTACTTC
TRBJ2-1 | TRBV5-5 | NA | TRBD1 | CASSLGRGHGMNEQFF | TGTGCCAGCAGCCTGGGAAGGGGGCATGGGATGAATGAGCAGTTCTTC
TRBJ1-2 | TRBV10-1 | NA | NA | CASSESLRRDYGYTF | TGCGCCAGCAGTGAGTCTTTAAGACGGGACTATGGCTACACCTTC
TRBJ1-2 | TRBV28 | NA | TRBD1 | CASSLSVDRMVYGYTF | TGTGCCAGCAGTTTATCCGTGGACAGGATGGTCTATGGCTACACCTTC
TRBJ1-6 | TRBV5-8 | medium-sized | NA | CASQQGLSYNSPLHF | TGTGCCAGCCAACAGGGCCTTTCCTATAATTCACCCCTCCACTTT
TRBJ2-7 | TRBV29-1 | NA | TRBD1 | CSVASDRGYEQYF | TGCAGCGTTGCGTCCGACAGGGGCTACGAGCAGTACTTC
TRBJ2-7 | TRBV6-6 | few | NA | CASSYSKGKNEQYF | TGTGCCAGCAGTTACTCGAAGGGTAAGAACGAGCAGTACTTC
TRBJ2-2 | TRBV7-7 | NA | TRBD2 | CASSLSPGAGGDGGELFF | TGTGCCAGCAGCTTATCCCCTGGAGCGGGGGGCGACGGCGGGGAGCTGTTTTTT
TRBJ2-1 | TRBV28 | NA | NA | CASSPHWGAGYNEQFF | TGTGCCAGCAGTCCCCATTGGGGGGCAGGTTACAATGAGCAGTTCTTC
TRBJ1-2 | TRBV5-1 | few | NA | CASSPSLGGVEGYTF | TGCGCCAGCAGCCCATCCCTAGGGGGAGTTGAGGGCTACACCTTC
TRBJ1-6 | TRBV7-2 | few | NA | CASSRDGNSYNSPLHF | TGTGCCAGCAGCAGGGACGGGAACTCCTATAATTCACCCCTCCACTTT
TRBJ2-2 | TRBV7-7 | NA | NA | CASSSRGGTGELFF | TGTGCCAGCAGCTCTAGAGGGGGTACCGGGGAGCTGTTTTTT
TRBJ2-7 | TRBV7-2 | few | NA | CASSLEARGNEQYF | TGTGCCAGCAGCTTAGAGGCTAGGGGGAACGAGCAGTACTTC
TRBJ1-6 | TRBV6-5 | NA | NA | CASRLTGSYNSPLHF | TGTGCCAGCAGGCTGACAGGCTCCTATAATTCACCCCTCCACTTT
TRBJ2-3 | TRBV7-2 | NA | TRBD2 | CASSLPTSGVDTQYF | TGTGCCAGCAGCCTACCGACTAGCGGGGTAGATACGCAGTATTTT
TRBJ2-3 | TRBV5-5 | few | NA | CASSPPITDTQYF | TGTGCCAGCAGCCCCCCGATTACAGATACGCAGTATTTT
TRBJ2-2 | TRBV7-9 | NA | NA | CASSLRNTGELFF | TGTGCCAGCAGCTTGCGGAACACCGGGGAGCTGTTTTTT
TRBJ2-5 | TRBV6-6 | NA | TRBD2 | CASSYQISGGAETQYF | TGTGCCAGCAGTTACCAGATTAGCGGGGGGGCAGAGACCCAGTACTTC
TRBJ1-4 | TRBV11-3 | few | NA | CASSHGREKLFF | TGTGCCAGCAGCCACGGACGGGAAAAACTGTTTTTT
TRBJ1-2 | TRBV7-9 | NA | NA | CASSLDESNYGYTF | TGTGCCAGCAGCTTAGATGAGAGTAACTATGGCTACACCTTC
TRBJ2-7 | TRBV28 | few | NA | CASSYRAPEQYF | TGTGCCAGCAGCTACAGGGCTCCCGAGCAGTACTTC
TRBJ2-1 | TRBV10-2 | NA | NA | CASSEASSYNEQFF | TGCGCCAGCAGTGAGGCTAGCTCCTACAATGAGCAGTTCTTC
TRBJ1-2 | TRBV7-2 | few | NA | CASSRRAGENYGYTF | TGTGCCAGCAGCCGGCGGGCGGGAGAGAACTATGGCTACACCTTC
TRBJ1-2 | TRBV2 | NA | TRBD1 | CASRPSTGANYGYTF | TGTGCCAGCAGACCCTCGACAGGGGCCAACTATGGCTACACCTTC
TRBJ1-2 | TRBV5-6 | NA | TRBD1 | CASSLGRGGGYTF | TGTGCCAGCAGCTTGGGCAGGGGGGGCGGCTACACCTTC
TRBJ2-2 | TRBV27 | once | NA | CASSLDMNTGELFF | TGTGCCAGCAGTCTGGACATGAACACCGGGGAGCTGTTTTTT
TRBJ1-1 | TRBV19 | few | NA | CASRKNTRENTEAFF | TGTGCCAGTAGAAAAAACACCAGGGAGAACACTGAAGCTTTCTTT
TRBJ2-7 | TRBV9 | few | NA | CASSVDRDGVQYF | TGTGCCAGCAGCGTAGACAGGGATGGGGTGCAGTACTTC
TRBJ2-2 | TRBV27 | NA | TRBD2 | CASDEDGLAGGPTGELFF | TGTGCCAGCGATGAAGATGGACTAGCGGGGGGGCCCACCGGGGAGCTGTTTTTT
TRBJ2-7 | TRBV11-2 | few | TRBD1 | CASSAGQAYEQYF | TGTGCCAGCAGCGCAGGACAGGCCTACGAGCAGTACTTC
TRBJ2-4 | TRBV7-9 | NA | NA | CASSPRTGVDIQYF | TGTGCCAGCAGCCCGAGGACCGGAGTAGACATTCAGTACTTC
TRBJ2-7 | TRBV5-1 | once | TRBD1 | CASSWGQSSYEQYF | TGCGCCAGCAGCTGGGGACAGTCCTCCTACGAGCAGTACTTC
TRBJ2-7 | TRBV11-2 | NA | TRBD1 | CASSIDRASSYEQYF | TGTGCCAGCAGCATAGACAGGGCGAGCTCCTACGAGCAGTACTTC
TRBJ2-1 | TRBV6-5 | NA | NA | CASSYLGRGEQFF | TGTGCCAGCAGTTACTTAGGGAGAGGTGAGCAGTTCTTC
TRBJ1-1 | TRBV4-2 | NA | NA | CASSQVLGTEAFF | TGTGCCAGCAGCCAAGTGTTAGGCACTGAAGCTTTCTTT
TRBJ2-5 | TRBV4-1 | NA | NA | CASSQNLRETQYF | TGCGCCAGCAGCCAAAATCTCCGAGAGACCCAGTACTTC
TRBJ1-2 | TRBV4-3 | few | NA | CASSPQGGGVYGYTF | TGCGCCAGCAGCCCCCAGGGCGGGGGCGTCTATGGCTACACCTTC
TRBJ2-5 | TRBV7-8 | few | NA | CASSLATQETQYF | TGTGCCAGCAGCTTAGCGACCCAAGAGACCCAGTACTTC
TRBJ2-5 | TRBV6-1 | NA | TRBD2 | CASSELAGGQETQYF | TGTGCCAGCAGTGAACTAGCGGGGGGGCAAGAGACCCAGTACTTC
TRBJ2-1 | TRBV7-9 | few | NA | CASSSRDGYNEQFF | TGTGCCAGCAGCTCTCGGGACGGTTACAATGAGCAGTTCTTC
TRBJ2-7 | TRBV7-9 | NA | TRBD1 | CASSPTGVEQYF | TGTGCCAGCAGCCCGACAGGGGTCGAGCAGTACTTC
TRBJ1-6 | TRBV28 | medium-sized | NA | CASSLGDTSSDYNSPLHF | TGTGCCAGCAGTTTAGGGGACACCAGTTCGGATTATAATTCACCCCTCCACTTT
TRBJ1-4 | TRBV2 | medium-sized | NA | CASSSRVGEEKLFF | TGTGCCAGCAGCTCCAGGGTGGGGGAGGAAAAACTGTTTTTT
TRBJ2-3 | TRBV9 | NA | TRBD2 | CASTGGPNTDTQYF | TGTGCCAGCACGGGGGGGCCTAACACAGATACGCAGTATTTT
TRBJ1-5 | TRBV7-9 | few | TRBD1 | CASGTVNQPQHF | TGTGCCAGCGGGACAGTAAATCAGCCCCAGCATTTT
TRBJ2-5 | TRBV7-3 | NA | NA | CASSPRGGASETQYF | TGTGCCAGCAGCCCGAGGGGGGGGGCTAGCGAGACCCAGTACTTC
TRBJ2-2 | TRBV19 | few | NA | CASKKPSGDTGELFF | TGTGCCAGTAAAAAGCCCTCGGGGGATACCGGGGAGCTGTTTTTT
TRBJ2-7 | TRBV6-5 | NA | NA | CASKEGVAYEQYF | TGTGCCAGCAAGGAGGGAGTCGCCTACGAGCAGTACTTC
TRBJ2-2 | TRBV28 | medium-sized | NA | CASRYTTGELFF | TGTGCCAGCAGATATACCACCGGGGAGCTGTTTTTT
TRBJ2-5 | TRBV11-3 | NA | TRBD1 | CASSLVDRGETQYF | TGTGCCAGCAGCTTAGTGGACAGGGGCGAGACCCAGTACTTC
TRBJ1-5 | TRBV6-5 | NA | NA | CASSYGSAAQPQHF | TGTGCCAGCAGTTACGGCTCGGCTGCTCAGCCCCAGCATTTT